A single sample gave rise to the 26 T cell receptor beta chains below, sequenced in a study of blood T cell repertoires in COVID-19. This table comes from immunoSEQ multiplex PCR, and its TCRdb copy is limited to in-frame clones, with some not included. The table shows over 65,000 clones, with around 82% occurring only once. Material for sequencing was peripheral blood. The receptors here all came from a man aged 60-69 years with COVID-19, enrolled during active disease.

The V gene is TRBV11-3, the J gene TRBJ2-2, with 8 positions matching TRBD1. Germline loops: CDR1 SGHNT, CDR2 YENEEA. This CDR3 comprises 17 residues. The trim removed 1 base at V and 3 bases at J, leaving 7 bases unmatched. The CDR3 reads CASSLVAQTGDTGELFF. The DNA of the CDR3 is TGTGCCAGCAGCTTAGTGGCTCAGACAGGGGACACCGGGGAGCTGTTTTTT.

This clone showed up just once. This chain uses TRBV5-6 with TRBJ2-2; a possible D gene is TRBD1 (6 bases). Germline V gene data show CDR1 as SGHDT and CDR2 as YYEEEE. This CDR3 is 17 amino acids long. V was shortened by 4 bases and J by 0 bases, with 16 bases between the two germline ends. Here the CDR3 reads CASSQIYDRTNTGELFF. As DNA, the CDR3 is TGTGCCAGCAGCCAAATATACGACAGGACGAACACCGGGGAGCTGTTTTTT.

The CDR3 DNA is TGTGCCAGCAGCCTCTCACTAGCGGGGGCCTTTGAGACGTACTTC. Protein: CASSLSLAGAFETYF. The chain links TRBV27 to TRBJ2-7; TRBD2 agrees at 11 bases. Trimming at V came to 6 bases and at J to 12 bases, leaving 16 bases not matched to a gene. The V gene's germline CDR1 is MNHEY and CDR2 SMNVEV (reference sequence). The CDR3 has 15 amino acids.

The V and J genes are TRBV5-5 and TRBJ1-3; D uncertain. CDR3 length: 16 amino acids. V lost 2 bases to trimming and J lost 2 bases, with 14 bases between them. Germline assignment: CDR1 SGHKS and CDR2 YYEKEE (reference sequence). Here the CDR3 DNA reads TGTGCCAGCAGCTTAACATCCAGAAACCCTGGAAACACCATATATTTT. Translation gives CASSLTSRNPGNTIYF.

The chain joins TRBV6-5 to TRBJ2-1; 8 bases fit TRBD2. CDR1 and CDR2 from the germline V gene are MNHEY and SVGAGI. V shed 7 bases, J shed 0 bases, and the junction held 5 bases outside the gene matches. The CDR3 sequence is 15 residues long. The CDR3 loop reads CASNRAGGSYNEQFF. The CDR3 nucleotides are TGTGCCAGCAATCGCGCGGGGGGCTCCTACAATGAGCAGTTCTTC.

The gene calls are TRBV4-1 and TRBJ1-6; the D is unclear. Per germline, CDR1 MGHRA and CDR2 YSYEKL. Trimming took off 0 bases at V and 0 bases at J, with 6 bases between the two ends. The CDR3 spans 16 residues. The CDR3 DNA is TGCGCCAGCAGCCAAGATGAGAGCTCCTATAATTCACCCCTCCACTTT. Translating gives CASSQDESSYNSPLHF.

V gene TRBV7-2 combines with J gene TRBJ2-3; 8 positions agree with TRBD2. The junction had 8 bases not matched to a gene; V was cut back by 2 bases and J by 4 bases. Germline CDR1 and CDR2: SGHTA and FQGNSA. The CDR3 covers 16 residues. CDR3 sequence: CASSLIRGGLPDTQYF. CDR3 in DNA: TGTGCCAGCAGCTTAATTCGGGGGGGCCTCCCAGATACGCAGTATTTT. Looking up the rest from reference TRBV7-2 and TRBJ2-3 gives the full variable domain: GAGVSQSPSNKVTEKGKDVELRCDPISGHTALYWYRQSLGQGLEFLIYFQGNSAPDKSGLPSDRFSAERTGGSVSTLTIQRTQQEDSAVYLCASSLIRGGLPDTQYFGPGTRLTVL.

DNA of the CDR3: TGTGCCAGCAGCCAATGGGCAAACAGGGGATGGGATGGCTACACCTTC. This gives the protein CASSQWANRGWDGYTF. V and J are TRBV14 and TRBJ1-2; 7 nucleotides line up with TRBD1. V shed 2 bases, J shed 6 bases, and the junction held 12 bases outside the gene matches. This CDR3 comprises 16 residues. Looked up from germline, CDR1 is SGHDN and CDR2 is FVKESK. Looking up the rest from reference TRBV14 and TRBJ1-2 gives the full variable domain: EAGVTQFPSHSVIEKGQTVTLRCDPISGHDNLYWYRRVMGKEIKFLLHFVKESKQDESGMPNNRFLAERTGGTYSTLKVQPAELEDSGVYFCASSQWANRGWDGYTFGSGTRLTVV.

The chain is built from TRBV18 and TRBJ2-7, with 10 bases fitting TRBD2. This CDR3 is built from 15 residues. The junction had 7 bases not matched to a gene; V was cut back by 2 bases and J by 6 bases. Germline V gene data show CDR1 as KGHSH and CDR2 as LQKENI. CDR3 region: CASSPATAGGPEQYF. The CDR3 DNA sequence: TGTGCCAGCTCACCAGCTACAGCGGGGGGGCCCGAGCAGTACTTC.

The V call is TRBV5-4, the J call TRBJ1-1; possible D gene TRBD1, 6 bases. The germline gives CDR1 SGHNT, CDR2 YYREEE (reference sequence). This CDR3 is built from 16 residues. V was pared by 4 bases and J by 2 bases, with 18 bases between. The CDR3 is CASSPGQRRGNTEAFF. DNA for the CDR3: TGTGCCAGCAGCCCAGGACAGAGAAGGGGAAACACTGAAGCTTTCTTT.

The chain employs TRBV6-5 and TRBJ1-2; maybe TRBD1 (6 bases). CDR3 length: 13 amino acids. Trimming stripped 5 bases from V and 4 bases from J, with 11 bases between. Germline V CDR1 and CDR2: MNHEY, SVGAGI. CDR3: CASSPGHSYGYTF. CDR3 nucleotide sequence: TGTGCCAGCAGTCCGGGACACTCCTATGGCTACACCTTC.

V is TRBV6-2 or TRBV6-3 and J is TRBJ1-2; no clear D. Germline lookup yields CDR1 MNHEY and CDR2 SVGEGT. Trimming removed 2 bases from V and 0 bases from J, with 10 bases in between. This CDR3 is 15 amino acids long. The CDR3 is CASSYPAEANYGYTF. CDR3 DNA: TGTGCCAGCAGTTACCCCGCGGAAGCTAACTATGGCTACACCTTC.

The rearrangement links TRBV6-5 to TRBJ1-2, with D possibly TRBD1 on 5 matching bases. There are 13 residues in the CDR3. Trimming cost V 2 bases and J 4 bases, with 8 bases left between them. CDR1 MNHEY and CDR2 SVGAGI come from the germline V gene. This CDR3 is CASSYDRLYGYTF. For the CDR3, the DNA is TGTGCCAGCAGTTACGACAGACTCTATGGCTACACCTTC.

The chain links TRBV6-5 to TRBJ2-5; the D gene is possibly TRBD2 (6 bases). CDR1 is MNHEY, CDR2 SVGAGI, per germline. Trimming took 0 bases from V and 5 from J, leaving 13 bases between them. There are 15 residues in the CDR3. CDR3 residues: CASSYSGGMAETQYF. Here the CDR3 DNA reads TGTGCCAGCAGTTACTCTGGCGGGATGGCGGAGACCCAGTACTTC.

This chain joins TRBV25-1 and TRBJ2-7, with TRBD2 matching over 8 bases. J was trimmed by 3 bases and V by 6 bases; bases with no gene match: 10. Germline V CDR1 and CDR2: MGHDK, SYGVNS. This CDR3 has 15 amino acids. The CDR3 loop reads CASSLGSGGDYEQYF. The CDR3, as DNA: TGTGCCAGCAGCCTCGGGAGCGGGGGAGACTACGAGCAGTACTTC.

This chain links TRBV6-5 with TRBJ2-7; TRBD1 aligns across 8 bases. Germline values: CDR1 MNHEY, CDR2 SVGAGI. The CDR3 covers 14 residues. V gave up 6 bases and J gave up 2 bases; unmatched junction bases: 6. CDR3 sequence: CASSGRTGTYEQYF. Here the CDR3 DNA reads TGTGCCAGCAGCGGAAGGACAGGGACCTACGAGCAGTACTTC.

The chain joins TRBV21-1 to TRBJ2-5; the D call TRBD2 from the table was never checked on the DNA. TRBV21-1 is a pseudogene segment. There are 15 residues in the CDR3. CDR3 amino acids: CASSGEVRGTETQYF. As DNA, the CDR3 is TGTGCCAGCAGCGGAGAGGTTCGCGGGACGGAGACCCAGTACTTC.

This chain's CDR3 is CASSYVPGSGSDTQYF. CDR3 nucleotide sequence: TGTGCCAGCAGTTACGTCCCAGGATCGGGAAGTGATACGCAGTATTTT. The rearrangement uses TRBV6-5 and TRBJ2-3; TRBD2 is a possible D gene (5 bases). V shed 2 bases and J shed 6 bases, with 18 bases lying between them. CDR1 MNHEY and CDR2 SVGAGI come from the germline V gene. This CDR3 is 16 amino acids long.

The chain employs TRBV27 and TRBJ2-3; tentative D call: TRBD2 (6 bases). The CDR3 runs to 11 residues. Germline V CDR1 and CDR2: MNHEY, SMNVEV (reference sequence). The ends were cut back, 8 bases at V and 4 bases at J, with 7 bases in the middle. CDR3 region: CASAGSDTQYF. CDR3 nucleotide sequence: TGTGCCAGCGCGGGGTCAGATACGCAGTATTTT.

This chain links TRBV27 with TRBJ2-7; 8 positions agree with TRBD1. V was pared by 5 bases and J by 3 bases, with 9 bases of the junction left unmatched. The CDR3 contains 15 residues. In germline, CDR1 is MNHEY, CDR2 SMNVEV (reference sequence). The CDR3 protein is CASSITTGTGYEQYF. Here the CDR3 DNA reads TGTGCCAGCAGTATCACGACCGGGACAGGCTACGAGCAGTACTTC.

The chain has TRBV7-3 and TRBJ2-1; 7 positions match TRBD2. CDR1 and CDR2 (germline): SGHTA, FQGTGA. V trimming: 3 bases; J trimming: 16 bases; junction bases outside the gene matches: 12. The CDR3 is 13 residues long. CDR3 residues: CASSFRPGEGRFF. The CDR3 region has the DNA TGTGCCAGCAGCTTCCGTCCGGGGGAGGGCCGATTCTTC.

The V and J genes are TRBV7-2 and TRBJ1-1, with D possibly TRBD1 on 5 matching bases. This CDR3 has 14 amino acids. The germline gives CDR1 SGHTA, CDR2 FQGNSA. V lost 5 bases, J lost 10 bases, and 20 bases lay in between. The CDR3 loop is CASSTLGGGAGAFF. The CDR3 DNA sequence: TGTGCCAGCAGCACCCTGGGGGGAGGGGCAGGAGCTTTCTTT.

The chain carries TRBV10-3 and TRBJ1-5; 7 positions match TRBD1. J was trimmed by 3 bases and V by 4 bases; bases with no gene match: 3. The CDR3 length is 14 residues. The germline CDR1 and CDR2 sequences are ENHRY and SYGVKD. The CDR3 sequence: CAISAGTVNQPQHF. The CDR3 bases are TGTGCCATCAGTGCCGGGACAGTCAATCAGCCCCAGCATTTT.

The V and J genes are TRBV6-5 and TRBJ2-5, with 8 bases lining up with TRBD2. This CDR3 spans 15 amino acids. CDR1 MNHEY and CDR2 SVGAGI come from the germline V gene. The J segment lost 5 bases and the V segment lost 4 bases, leaving 9 bases of the junction unmatched. The CDR3 DNA sequence: TGTGCCAGCAGTTCCGGCGGACTAGCTCAGGAGACCCAGTACTTC. This translates into CASSSGGLAQETQYF.

CDR3: CASSLTSGIPDTQYF. Written as DNA, the CDR3 is TGTGCCAGCAGCCTGACTAGCGGGATCCCAGATACGCAGTATTTT. The chain is built from TRBV6-4 and TRBJ2-3; 11 bases line up with TRBD2. Trimming removed 6 bases from V and 4 bases from J; junction bases left unmatched: 6. Germline V gives CDR1 MRHNA, CDR2 SNTAGT. The CDR3 consists of 15 residues.

The genes are TRBV11-3 and TRBJ2-1, with 8 nucleotides matching TRBD2. Trimming removed 6 bases from V and 7 bases from J; junction bases left unmatched: 11. Germline values: CDR1 SGHNT, CDR2 YENEEA. The CDR3 spans 15 residues. The CDR3 DNA sequence: TGTGCCAGCAGTGCCGGGGGGGGCCTGAGGAATGAGCAGTTCTTC. Residues: CASSAGGGLRNEQFF.